This T cell receptor (beta chain) was identified during a study of lymphopenia after photon versus proton radiotherapy. Whole-study results and caveats: Under photons, naive T cells and diversity fell while effector/memory populations rose.

Sequencing used immunoSEQ multiplex PCR; TCRdb keeps in-frame clones, though not all of them. The repertoire holds 20,000 to 30,000 clones, around nine tenths seen once, with around 0.76% in the top ten. The CDR3 totals 13 residues. V shed 2 bases and J 5 bases; nucleotides not matched to a gene: 1. Germline V gene sequence: CDR1 SGHRS, CDR2 YFSETQ. As for this clone: What it binds is unknown.

This material consisted of peripheral blood, taken from a patient treated with photon-based radiotherapy. This clonotype was sampled from a woman aged 50 to 65 with cholangiocarcinoma. The J gene is TRBJ1-5, the V gene TRBV5-1; 7 nucleotides match TRBD1. CDR3 nucleotide sequence: TGCGCCAGCAGCTTTACAGGGGATCAGCCCCAGCATTTT. It translates to CASSFTGDQPQHF.